This TCR beta chain was documented in a study of blood T cell repertoires in COVID-19 (dated by TCRdb to 2019 to 2021). Looking at the study overall: Collaborator samples came from the United States, Italy and Spain and covered acute and convalescent phases of COVID-19. Nearly every sample came with metadata listing a de-identified subject ID, COVID-19 status, age in years and sex. The prospective study material was composed of cDNA or gDNA derived from T cells, B-cell-depleted T cells, or PBMCs. The dataset comprised deeply sampled blood TCRbeta repertoires from subjects exposed to, actively infected with, or recovered from COVID-19. HLA class I and class II types, where available, came from metadata supplied by the sample provider rather than from assay-based typing. Samples were obtained from the ongoing ImmuneRACE study (first 160 participants) and from roughly 1,300 subjects provided by 6 global collaborators. The repertoires were made available in a free public database intended to serve as a resource for research on the immune response to SARS-CoV-2. The paper as a whole reports these results and caveats: How much clinical and demographic metadata was included differed by source and by participant, and the metadata was provided uncurated.

Concerning this clone: Its recognized antigen is unknown. No per-base quality is available; no much larger clone lies one base away.

Enrolling through a virtual design, the prospective study's participants ranged in age from roughly 18 to 89 years and lived across about two dozen United States geographic areas. To assign participants to cohorts, the prospective study relied on clinical history that participants themselves reported in a screening survey and a study questionnaire. Each participant in the prospective study had whole blood, serum and a nasopharyngeal or oropharyngeal swab collected by mobile phlebotomists. Prospective study participants could optionally give additional blood draws and questionnaires over a roughly 2-month period. Prospective study blood samples were shipped either frozen or at room temperature before DNA extraction. TCRbeta CDR3 regions were amplified from genomic DNA using the immunoSEQ Assay, a bias-controlled multiplex PCR. The study's processing was this. Within the assay, amplification of reference gene primers was used to estimate how many nucleated cells each sample contained. Sequence reads were collapsed and filtered to measure the absolute abundance of every unique TCRbeta CDR3 rearrangement. Productive Simpson clonality was computed per sample as the square root of Simpson's diversity index over productive rearrangements. In TCRdb, the immuneACCESS table is reduced to in-frame sequences with V and J assigned. These tables do not hold every clone; where another copy was compared, an unresolved V gene accounts for under half, and the others remain unexplained. That table gives V, J and clone size, and the DNA gave D and trimming. Present in this sample are approximately 230,000 clones, 88% of which were seen just once. Around 15% of the sample is in the top ten clones.

Sequences SNHLY (CDR1) and FYNNEI (CDR2) are obtained from the germline V gene. Between the V and J ends, shortened by 6 bases and 1 base respectively, the junction contains 16 bases. The CDR3 spans 15 residues, from the cysteine through the phenylalanine. Only the CDR3 part of the read is kept: 45 bases, read in frame from the first base. The chain links TRBV2 with TRBJ2-7; tentative D gene TRBD1, with 6 bases matching. Source material: PBMCs or T cells enriched from blood (not recorded which). The sequence derives from a woman in her 50s with acute COVID-19. The CDR3 corresponds to CASSPQGTPSYEQYF. The nucleotide sequence is TGTGCCAGCAGCCCCCAAGGGACACCTTCCTACGAGCAGTACTTC.